Shown below are 6 T cell receptor beta chains from a single sample sequenced in a study of T cell repertoires in cytomegalovirus infection. TCRdb itself ran the reads through MiXCR, one entry per CDR3 protein. The table lists some 440,000 distinct CDR3 sequences, about a third of them singletons. Specimen: PBMCs. The receptors derive from a human donor in good health (CMV status not recorded). Some clones in this sample may be carry-over from other donors' samples.

V is TRBV4-1 and J is TRBJ2-1; TRBD1 is a possible D gene (8 bases). CDR3 length: 17 amino acids. V was cut by 3 bases and J by 4 bases, with 19 bases left in between. CDR1 is MGHRA, CDR2 YSYEKL, per germline. CDR3: CASSHATGQGGYNEQFF. The CDR3 DNA sequence: TGCGCCAGCAGCCATGCCACTGGACAGGGAGGGTACAATGAGCAGTTCTTC.

J is TRBJ1-6 and V is TRBV10-3, with 7 bases that match TRBD1. J gave up 6 bases and V 1 base, and 3 bases lay outside the gene matches. Germline V gives CDR1 ENHRY, CDR2 SYGVKD. This CDR3 has 15 residues. The CDR3 DNA reads TGTGCCATCAGTGAGTTGGGACAGCGTAATTCACCCCTCCACTTT. Its protein product is CAISELGQRNSPLHF.

This clonotype came up a few times. CDR3 region: CASSEQGAGGITF. Here the CDR3 DNA reads TGTGCCAGCAGTGAACAGGGGGCTGGAGGTATCACCTTC. The chain combines TRBV6-1 with TRBJ1-2, with 8 bases aligning to TRBD1. V lost 2 bases and J lost 13; bases outside the gene matches: 9. The V gene's germline CDR1 is MNHNS and CDR2 SASEGT. The CDR3 consists of 13 residues.

This chain joins TRBV7-2 and TRBJ1-4, with D unclear. The germline V gene encodes CDR1 SGHTA and CDR2 FQGNSA. There are 16 residues in the CDR3. V dropped 7 bases and J dropped 4 bases, with 19 bases sitting between them. The CDR3 sequence is CASTPRERQNNEKLFF. In DNA, the CDR3 is TGTGCCAGCACCCCCCGGGAGAGGCAGAATAATGAAAAACTGTTTTTT.

This chain links TRBV11-1 with TRBJ1-5, with D uncertain. Germline CDR1 reads SGHAT; CDR2 reads FQDESV (reference sequence). This CDR3 has 15 residues. Trimming removed 1 base from V and 14 bases from J, with 21 bases in between. The CDR3: CASSLGMGSNHPKHF. For the CDR3, the DNA is TGTGCCAGCAGCTTAGGAATGGGGAGCAATCATCCCAAGCATTTT.

This clonotype was observed once. This chain joins TRBV6-8 and TRBJ2-3; a weak D match, TRBD2 (5 bases). Germline CDR1 and CDR2: MNHGY and SAAAGT. V was cut by 0 bases and J by 2 bases, with 15 bases left in between. This CDR3 is 17 amino acids long. CDR3 sequence (DNA): TGTGCCAGCAGTTACTCGATGGTAGCGTTGAACACAGATACGCAGTATTTT. Amino acid sequence: CASSYSMVALNTDTQYF.